The clone carrying this T cell receptor (beta chain) was counted many times. Its target is unknown. The data derive from a study of regulatory T cells in long-lasting Graves disease. Findings of the study overall: New patients shared approximately 970 public clonotypes, and persistent patients shared more, with fewer than 3,500. Gene preferences differed: TRBV28, TRBJ1-2, TRBJ2-5 in persistent cases. Persistent Graves' patients showed a TCR diversity that was lower than that of newly diagnosed ones.

Sequencing libraries for TCR beta were prepared with iRepertoire HTBI primers and Arm-PCR of CDR3 regions. TCRdb itself ran the multiplex PCR reads through MiXCR, one entry per CDR3 protein. Of fewer than 350,000 distinct CDR3 sequences listed, approximately 20% were seen once; the top ten hold roughly 40%. The time point here: newly diagnosed GD, antithyroid drugs for less than 3 months. Making the TCR library involved RNA that had been extracted from PBMCs. This CDR3 region has 13 residues. V lost 2 bases and J 5 bases, leaving 8 bases between the germline ends. The chain joins TRBV12-3 or TRBV12-4 to TRBJ2-3; the D is unclear. The clonotype was recovered from a female donor with Graves disease. The sample in question was peripheral blood mononuclear cells (PBMCs), obtained at new diagnosis, from a patient treated with antithyroid drugs. CDR3 amino acids: CASSLPGGDTQYF. CDR3 coding DNA: TGTGCCAGCAGTTTACCCGGTGGAGATACGCAGTATTTT.